The 30 T cell receptor beta chains below were found in one sample sequenced in a study of blood T cell repertoires in COVID-19. Here immunoSEQ multiplex PCR was the method, and the copy in TCRdb shows in-frame clones only, minus some. The data contain roughly 80,000 clones, 88% of them singletons. The sample was peripheral blood. Receptor source: a man between 50 and 59 years old with active COVID-19.

V is TRBV7-9 and J is TRBJ2-3; TRBD2 agrees at 8 bases. Germline V gene sequence: CDR1 SEHNR, CDR2 FQNEAQ (reference sequence). The CDR3 is 14 amino acids. The V gene end was trimmed by 6 bases and the J gene end by 0 bases; junction bases not matched to a gene: 2. In DNA, the CDR3 is TGTGCCAGCAGTAGCGGGGCGAGCACAGATACGCAGTATTTT. This codes for CASSSGASTDTQYF.

This clone showed up just once. The V gene is TRBV5-4, the J gene TRBJ2-7, with 7 nucleotides matching TRBD2. Trimming at V came to 4 bases and at J to 0 bases, leaving 7 bases not matched to a gene. The length of the CDR3 is 15 residues. Germline V gene sequence: CDR1 SGHNT, CDR2 YYREEE (reference sequence). CDR3 nucleotide sequence: TGTGCCAGCAGCCTCGGCGGGAGTTCCTCCTACGAGCAGTACTTC. Its translation: CASSLGGSSSYEQYF.

The chain couples TRBV19 to TRBJ2-2, with 7 nucleotides matching TRBD1. The V gene end was trimmed by 8 bases and the J gene end by 4 bases; junction bases not matched to a gene: 10. The CDR3 consists of 15 residues. Germline values: CDR1 LNHDA, CDR2 SQIVND (reference sequence). The DNA for the CDR3 is TGTGCCAGTCAAAGAGACAGGGCCGTCACCGGGGAGCTGTTTTTT. This codes for CASQRDRAVTGELFF.

J is TRBJ2-1 and V is TRBV24-1; 7 bases are shared with TRBD2. CDR1 KGHDR and CDR2 SFDVKD come from the germline V gene. The CDR3 runs 14 residues. The CDR3 DNA reads TGTGCTACCTCCGCGGGAGCTGCCTACAATGAGCAGTTCTTC. It yields the protein CATSAGAAYNEQFF.

As regards this clone: This could be a read error, since a much larger clone is one nucleotide away. Other DNA sequences within the sample encode an identical CDR3. The genes are TRBV5-1 and TRBJ1-3; D unclear. The CDR3 is 15 residues long. From germline, CDR1 is SGHRS and CDR2 YFSETQ. V was shortened by 3 bases and J by 0 bases, with 10 bases between the two germline ends. The CDR3 coding sequence is TGCGCCAGCAGCTCTCCAGGAATCTCTGGAAACACCATATATTTT. Protein product: CASSSPGISGNTIYF.

This chain connects TRBV5-1 to TRBJ1-5; D perhaps matches TRBD1 (6 bases). Per the germline V gene, CDR1 is SGHRS and CDR2 is YFSETQ. V shed 5 bases and J shed 5 bases, with 26 bases lying between them. This CDR3 contains 18 residues. The CDR3 reads CASSLFPPQQGNYQPQHF. The CDR3 coding sequence is TGCGCCAGCAGTTTGTTTCCCCCTCAACAGGGAAATTATCAGCCCCAGCATTTT.

J is TRBJ2-1 and V is TRBV28; TRBD2 agrees at 11 bases. With 3 bases clipped from V and 6 bases from J, the junction kept 10 bases outside the gene matches. This CDR3 spans 17 amino acids. Germline V gene lookup returns CDR1 MDHEN and CDR2 SYDVKM. CDR3 region: CASSFRGLADSTNEQFF. CDR3 in DNA: TGTGCCAGCAGTTTTAGGGGACTAGCGGATTCTACCAATGAGCAGTTCTTC.

The rearrangement links TRBV6-5 to TRBJ2-7, with D unresolved. The CDR3 sequence is 16 residues long. Germline CDR1 is MNHEY and CDR2 is SVGAGI. Trimming removed 0 bases from V and 0 bases from J, with 12 bases in between. The CDR3 is CASSYSSLPSSYEQYF. The CDR3 bases are TGTGCCAGCAGTTACTCGAGTCTACCTAGCTCCTACGAGCAGTACTTC.

The chain recombines TRBV4-1 with TRBJ2-3; TRBD1 matches 10 bases. V trimming: 1 base; J trimming: 5 bases; junction bases outside the gene matches: 3. CDR3 length equals 15 residues. CDR1 and CDR2 (germline): MGHRA, YSYEKL. CDR3 sequence (DNA): TGCGCCAGCAGCCAAGGACAGGGGGCGAGAGATACGCAGTATTTT. Translating it yields CASSQGQGARDTQYF.

This sequence joins TRBV2 and TRBJ1-5, with D maybe TRBD1 (5 bases). V lost 7 bases, J lost 6 bases, and 16 bases lay in between. The CDR3 is 14 amino acids. The germline CDR1 and CDR2 sequences are SNHLY and FYNNEI. CDR3 nucleotide sequence: TGTGCCAGCAATGGGGCTTGGGGTTCTCAGCCCCAGCATTTT. It is translated as CASNGAWGSQPQHF.

The genes are TRBV29-1 and TRBJ1-2; no firm D call. Germline lookup yields CDR1 SQVTM and CDR2 ANQGSEA. The CDR3 has 13 amino acids. Trimming stripped 7 bases from V and 5 bases from J, with 17 bases between. For the CDR3, the DNA is TGCAGCGCCGTGGCCGACCAACTATATGGCTACACCTTC. Its translation is CSAVADQLYGYTF.

This clone came up a few times. The rearrangement joins TRBV5-1 to TRBJ1-1; 11 bases map to TRBD1. The germline gives CDR1 SGHRS, CDR2 YFSETQ. Unmatched junction bases numbered 11, after V lost 3 bases and J lost 4 bases. This CDR3 comprises 17 residues. CDR3 in DNA: TGCGCCAGCAGCTCAAGGACAGGGGGCGGTGTAGGCACTGAAGCTTTCTTT. It codes for CASSSRTGGGVGTEAFF.

This chain connects TRBV5-4 to TRBJ2-7; 8 bases fit TRBD1. The CDR3 sequence is 15 residues long. Per germline, CDR1 SGHNT and CDR2 YYREEE (reference sequence). The junction had 15 bases not matched to a gene; V was cut back by 4 bases and J by 9 bases. This CDR3 reads CASSAGGGNVVGQYF. The CDR3 DNA reads as TGTGCCAGCAGCGCAGGGGGCGGTAACGTCGTCGGGCAGTACTTC.

The rearrangement links TRBV5-4 to TRBJ1-1; TRBD1 matches 8 bases. The CDR3 is made up of 14 amino acids. From germline, CDR1 is SGHNT and CDR2 YYREEE (reference sequence). J gave up 1 base and V 3 bases, and 2 bases lay outside the gene matches. CDR3 region: CASSSGGKNTEAFF. CDR3 in DNA: TGTGCCAGCAGCTCAGGGGGCAAGAACACTGAAGCTTTCTTT.

The CDR3 coding sequence is TGTGCCAGCAGCTTTTCTACAGGGCCAAATCAGCCCCAGCATTTT. Translation: CASSFSTGPNQPQHF. The chain combines TRBV7-2 with TRBJ1-5, with D tentatively TRBD1 (6 bases). CDR1 is SGHTA, CDR2 FQGNSA, per germline. CDR3 length: 15 residues. The V end was cut by 3 bases, the J end by 4 bases, with 13 bases between.

The chain employs TRBV28 and TRBJ1-1; 7 positions agree with TRBD1. The CDR3 sequence is 12 residues long. Losses at the gene ends were 10 bases for V and 7 bases for J; bases not matched to a gene: 9. Germline values: CDR1 MDHEN, CDR2 SYDVKM. CDR3 coding DNA: TGTGCCATTCAGGGGGTCGGTGTTGAAGCTTTCTTT. It is translated as CAIQGVGVEAFF.

The rearrangement links TRBV5-4 to TRBJ2-7, with D possibly TRBD1 on 6 matching bases. The CDR3 covers 13 residues. The V gene lost 4 bases and the J gene lost 4 bases, with 12 bases spanning the gap. Germline V gene lookup returns CDR1 SGHNT and CDR2 YYREEE (reference sequence). The CDR3 DNA sequence: TGTGCCAGCAGCGCGGACAGATCATACGAGCAGTACTTC. This encodes CASSADRSYEQYF.

The rearrangement links TRBV7-9 to TRBJ1-5, with unresolved D. CDR3 length equals 13 residues. Germline V gene data show CDR1 as SEHNR and CDR2 as FQNEAQ (reference sequence). The V and J ends lost 6 bases and 3 bases respectively, with 9 bases between them. Here the CDR3 reads CASSIQNNQPQHF. The CDR3 region has the DNA TGTGCCAGCAGTATACAGAACAATCAGCCCCAGCATTTT.

The V gene is TRBV9, the J gene TRBJ2-1; 14 positions match TRBD2. From germline, CDR1 is SGDLS and CDR2 YYNGEE. This CDR3 has 18 residues. V trimming: 0 bases; J trimming: 1 base; junction bases outside the gene matches: 3. CDR3 DNA sequence: TGTGCCAGCAGCGTAGGACTAGCGGGGGGGCGGTCCTACAATGAGCAGTTCTTC. Its protein product is CASSVGLAGGRSYNEQFF.

This chain links TRBV15 with TRBJ2-7, with 8 positions matching TRBD2. Germline V gene lookup returns CDR1 LNHNV and CDR2 YYDKDF (reference sequence). There are 14 residues in the CDR3. V was pared by 5 bases and J by 0 bases, with 3 bases of the junction left unmatched. CDR3 amino acids: CATSLRGGSYEQYF. The CDR3 coding sequence is TGTGCCACCAGCCTCCGGGGGGGCTCCTACGAGCAGTACTTC.

The chain links TRBV28 to TRBJ2-4; 8 positions match TRBD1. Trimming at V came to 5 bases and at J to 9 bases, leaving 12 bases not matched to a gene. Germline V CDR1 and CDR2: MDHEN, SYDVKM. The CDR3 spans 15 residues. CDR3 bases: TGTGCCAGCAGTCTCCATGCAGGGGGCAATGGCATTCAGTACTTC. Protein product: CASSLHAGGNGIQYF.

The chain uses TRBV6-6 and TRBJ1-5; 11 bases agree with TRBD1. The CDR3 has 15 amino acids. V lost 2 bases and J lost 5; bases outside the gene matches: 2. The germline V gene encodes CDR1 MNHNY and CDR2 SVGAGI (reference sequence). The DNA for the CDR3 is TGTGCCAGCAGTTACGGGACAGGGGGAGATCAGCCCCAGCATTTT. Its protein is CASSYGTGGDQPQHF.

The table lists this clone with a few counts. The rearrangement joins TRBV7-6 to TRBJ1-2; D is uncertain. The germline V and J ends were trimmed by 0 bases and 7 bases, with 15 bases remaining between them. Germline loops: CDR1 SGHVS, CDR2 FNYEAQ. There are 15 residues in the CDR3. The CDR3 nucleotides are TGTGCCAGCAGCTTAGCGCTGAACAGCCCCCTTGGCTACACCTTC. Protein product: CASSLALNSPLGYTF.

The chain joins TRBV28 to TRBJ1-6; D gene ambiguous. CDR3 size: 14 residues. Germline CDR1 is MDHEN and CDR2 is SYDVKM. V lost 3 bases, J lost 7 bases, and 10 bases lay in between. The CDR3 loop is CASSLGDENSPLHF. The DNA of the CDR3 is TGTGCCAGCAGTTTGGGCGACGAGAATTCACCCCTCCACTTT.

The chain carries TRBV24-1 and TRBJ2-7, with TRBD1 as a possible D gene (6 bases). The CDR3 consists of 15 residues. V was clipped by 0 bases and J by 2 bases, with 10 bases between them. Per the germline V gene, CDR1 is KGHDR and CDR2 is SFDVKD. The DNA of the CDR3 is TGTGCCACCAGTGATTTGACAGGGATTCCCTACGAGCAGTACTTC. This sequence encodes CATSDLTGIPYEQYF.

The CDR3 here is CASSHGGGARNEQYF. CDR3 nucleotides: TGTGCCAGCAGCCATGGGGGAGGGGCGCGCAACGAGCAGTACTTC. J is TRBJ2-7 and V is TRBV11-2, with 7 bases fitting TRBD2. CDR1 is SGHAT and CDR2 is FQNNGV in the germline V gene. Germline trimming cut 5 bases from V and 5 bases from J; bases unmatched to any gene: 12. The CDR3 is 15 residues long.

This chain links TRBV6-5 with TRBJ2-4; D not resolved. This CDR3 region has 12 residues. Trimming left V 6 bases short and J 8 bases short, with 11 bases between. Germline CDR1 is MNHEY and CDR2 is SVGAGI. The CDR3 bases are TGTGCCAGCAGGCAAGCCCCGGACATTCAGTACTTC. Protein: CASRQAPDIQYF.

The chain carries TRBV30 and TRBJ1-1; no clear D. This CDR3 has 14 amino acids. V was cut by 3 bases and J by 4 bases, with 15 bases left in between. Germline loops: CDR1 GTSNPN, CDR2 SVGIG (reference sequence). Written as DNA, the CDR3 is TGTGCCTGGAGATCGGGTGGTGGTAGCACTGAAGCTTTCTTT. Its protein is CAWRSGGGSTEAFF. Supplemented by reference TRBV30 and TRBJ1-1, the full variable domain reads SQTIHQWPATLVQPVGSPLSLECTVEGTSNPNLYWYRQAAGRGLQLLFYSVGIGQISSEVPQNLSASRPQDRQFILSSKKLLLSDSGFYLCAWRSGGGSTEAFFGQGTRLTVV.

This clone occurred once. V and J are TRBV3-1 (or the pseudogene TRBV3-2) and TRBJ2-1; TRBD2 agrees at 12 bases. The V and J ends lost 3 bases and 6 bases, in that order; junction bases with no gene match: 9. The CDR3 consists of 17 residues. Germline V CDR1 and CDR2: LGHDT, YNNKEL (reference sequence). The DNA for the CDR3 is TGTGCCAGCAGCCACCTCCTAGCGGGAGGGCCTCTCAATGAGCAGTTCTTC. It translates to CASSHLLAGGPLNEQFF.

The chain employs TRBV18 and TRBJ2-7; 8 positions agree with TRBD1. CDR3 length: 17 amino acids. The V and J ends lost 4 bases and 0 bases, in that order; junction bases with no gene match: 11. Germline CDR1 reads KGHSH; CDR2 reads LQKENI. CDR3 in amino acids: CASSLYSLDRDSYEQYF. CDR3 DNA: TGTGCCAGCTCACTATACTCCCTGGACAGGGACTCCTACGAGCAGTACTTC.